These T cell receptor beta chains were read from a single sample in a study of cytomegalovirus exposure and HLA in healthy donors. Data came from immunoSEQ multiplex PCR; TCRdb stores just in-frame clones and leaves some out. The sample holds roughly 56,000 clones; roughly 86% are singletons and the top ten take roughly 1.5%. The sequencing input was PBMCs. Receptors were obtained from a young man in good health and CMV-seronegative. CDR3s include the opening cysteine and the closing phenylalanine or tryptophan. D genes are given only for firm matches. Clone size appears in some rows only: once, few, many, or a class for an expanded clone.

>TRBJ2-5|NA|TRBV5-6|TRBD1
TGTGCCAGCAGCTTCGGGACAGACCAAGAGACCCAGTACTTC
CASSFGTDQETQYF
>TRBJ1-1|NA|TRBV6-5|NA
TGTGCCAGCACCGAAGGGGGAAGTTGGACTGAAGCTTTCTTT
CASTEGGSWTEAFF
>TRBJ2-3|NA|TRBV11-3|TRBD2
TGTGCCAGCAGCGCCTGGGGGACTAGCGGGTTCGTAGATACGCAGTATTTT
CASSAWGTSGFVDTQYF
>TRBJ2-5|NA|TRBV5-1|TRBD2
TGCGCCAGCAGCGGGGGTCTAGCGGGGGAAGAGACCCAGTACTTC
CASSGGLAGEETQYF
>TRBJ2-1|few|TRBV28|NA
TGTGCCAGCAGTTTATCCGGGGACTCCGAGCAGTTCTTC
CASSLSGDSEQFF
>TRBJ2-3|once|TRBV27|NA
TGTGCCAGCAGTTTTGGCCCTAGCACAGATACGCAGTATTTT
CASSFGPSTDTQYF
>TRBJ1-5|NA|TRBV12-5|NA
TGTGCTAGTGGTATCGGAGGGCAGCCCCAGCATTTT
CASGIGGQPQHF
>TRBJ1-2|NA|TRBV5-4|NA
TGTGCCAGCAGCTCAGGCACCGCTAACTATGGCTACACCTTC
CASSSGTANYGYTF
>TRBJ1-2|NA|TRBV30|NA
TGTGCCTGGAGTGTAGTGGGAGGTGGCTACACCTTC
CAWSVVGGGYTF
>TRBJ1-2|NA|TRBV6-5|NA
TGTGCCAGCAGTTACTCGAGGCTATATGGCTACACCTTC
CASSYSRLYGYTF
>TRBJ1-5|NA|TRBV5-6|TRBD1
TGTGCCAGCAGTGACAGGGGCAGTCAGCCCCAGCATTTT
CASSDRGSQPQHF
>TRBJ1-1|NA|TRBV30|NA
TGTGCCTTCACGGTCATGAACACTGAAGCTTTCTTT
CAFTVMNTEAFF
>TRBJ2-5|NA|TRBV6-1|TRBD1
TGTGCCAGCAGGGAGACAGGGTTGAGGGAGACCCAGTACTTC
CASRETGLRETQYF
>TRBJ1-1|NA|TRBV29-1|NA
TGCAGCGTTGAAGCACAGGAAGGCACTGAAGCTTTCTTT
CSVEAQEGTEAFF
>TRBJ1-2|NA|TRBV6-5|TRBD1
TGTGCCAGCAGTTACTCGATGGGCGGGACAGACTATGGCTACACCTTC
CASSYSMGGTDYGYTF
>TRBJ2-1|NA|TRBV7-2|NA
TGTGCCAGCAGTCAGCGATACAATGAGCAGTTCTTC
CASSQRYNEQFF
>TRBJ2-5|NA|TRBV7-2|NA
TGTGCCAGCAGCTTAAGCCAGGTTACGGAGACCCAGTACTTC
CASSLSQVTETQYF
>TRBJ1-4|NA|TRBV28|NA
TGTGCCAGCAGAAGCGCAGGGGAAGAAAAACTGTTTTTT
CASRSAGEEKLFF
>TRBJ1-6|NA|TRBV19|TRBD1
TGTGCCAGTAGTGAGGGACAGTATCTGGATTCACCCCTCCACTTT
CASSEGQYLDSPLHF
>TRBJ1-5|NA|TRBV4-1|NA
TGCGTCAGCAGCCAACTAATGACAGGTTTAAGCAATCAGCCCCAGCATTTT
CVSSQLMTGLSNQPQHF
>TRBJ1-1|NA|TRBV28|NA
TGTGCCAGCAGTTTCTCCACCCTAGGCGACACTGAAGCTTTCTTT
CASSFSTLGDTEAFF
>TRBJ2-7|NA|TRBV29-1|NA
TGCAGCGTTGAGATCCTAGATTCCTACGAGCAGTACTTC
CSVEILDSYEQYF
>TRBJ2-5|NA|TRBV18|TRBD1
TGTGCCAGCTCACCATCCCGCGCAGGGGGCGAGACCCAGTACTTC
CASSPSRAGGETQYF
>TRBJ1-2|NA|TRBV29-1|NA
TGCAGCGTTCCCCTCCGGGTAAACTATGGCTACACCTTC
CSVPLRVNYGYTF
>TRBJ1-2|once|TRBV30|NA
TGTGCCTGGACAGGAAGCTCCTATGGCTACACCTTC
CAWTGSSYGYTF
>TRBJ1-1|NA|TRBV2|NA
TGTGCCAGCAGGTCGACAGAGAGTTACACTGAAGCTTTCTTT
CASRSTESYTEAFF